This T cell receptor beta chain emerged from a study of blood T cell repertoires in COVID-19 (dated by TCRdb to 2020 to 2021). Some background on the complete study: The collaborator samples originated in the United States, Italy and Spain and spanned the acute and convalescent phases of COVID-19. The prospective study material was composed of cDNA or gDNA derived from T cells, B-cell-depleted T cells, or PBMCs. The sample metadata nearly always contained a de-identified subject ID, COVID-19 status, age in years and sex. The samples were drawn from two sources: the first 160 participants of the ongoing ImmuneRACE study, and 950 to 1,500 subjects contributed by 6 global collaborators. The repertoires were released in a freely available public database intended as a resource for research on the immune response to SARS-CoV-2. Subjects who had been exposed to COVID-19, were actively infected with it, or had recovered from it provided the deeply sampled blood TCRbeta repertoires that made up the dataset. Where HLA class I and class II types were available, the types were taken from metadata supplied by the sample provider, not from assay-based typing. What the work shows at the level of the full study, not this receptor alone: How much clinical and demographic metadata was included differed by source and by participant, and the metadata was provided uncurated.

One collaborating source in Seattle enrolled patients while the patients were actively infected and followed the patients over time throughout the course of disease. Whole blood was collected in K2EDTA tubes by collaborating institutions according to the institutions' own protocols. Collaborator samples were shipped for TCRbeta analysis as frozen whole blood, isolated PBMCs, or DNA extracted from either sample type. Details on this clone: This clone's antigen is unknown. No quality values exist for individual bases; no much larger clone is one base distant.

TCRbeta CDR3 regions were amplified from genomic DNA by means of the immunoSEQ Assay, a bias-controlled multiplex PCR. As for how the authors treated the data: The number of nucleated cells in each sample was estimated from the amplification of reference gene primers within the assay. Sequence reads were collapsed and filtered to measure the absolute abundance of every unique TCRbeta CDR3 rearrangement. Productive Simpson clonality was computed per sample as the square root of Simpson's diversity index over productive rearrangements. As stored in TCRdb, this immuneACCESS dataset retains in-frame rearrangements with V and J assigned. A fraction of the clones does not appear; measured against another copy, unresolved V genes explain less than half of the discrepancy, and the remainder lacks a known reason. That table supplies the V and J calls and clone size; D and trimming were determined from the DNA. The sample records fewer than 60,000 clones, 81% of which are singletons. Approximately 26% of the sample is held by the ten biggest clonotypes.

The CDR3, cysteine through phenylalanine, is 15 amino acids long. The entry retains the CDR3 DNA only, 45 bases that are in frame from base 1. The germline V gene yields MDHEN for CDR1 and SYDVKM for CDR2. The junction shows trimming of 5 bases on V and 4 bases on J, plus 15 bases between the germline ends. Material for sequencing was peripheral blood. This clonotype was sampled from a woman aged 80 or over with COVID-19, enrolled during active disease. Recombination joined TRBV28 with TRBJ2-4; a weak D assignment points to TRBD1 (6 bases agree). The CDR3 sequence is CASSPQGTGKNIQYF. In nucleotide form, the sequence is TGTGCCAGCAGTCCTCAGGGGACGGGGAAAAACATTCAGTACTTC.